This note documents a single TCR beta chain sequence. In the original workflow: Reference gene primer amplification in the assay estimated nucleated cell counts. Clones were sequenced by immunoSEQ multiplex PCR, and TCRdb holds only the in-frame ones, with some missing. V and J calls and clone size come straight from that table; D and trimming were deduced from the DNA. The data show 50,000 to 75,000 clones, 70% to 80% seen once. The data belong to a study of blood T cell repertoires in COVID-19. Study context: The United States, Italy and Spain provided the acute and convalescent COVID-19 samples. Nucleic acid was either cDNA or gDNA, and it came from T cells, B-cell-depleted T cells, or PBMCs.

Per the germline V gene, CDR1 is SGHVS and CDR2 is FQNEAQ. The CDR3 totals 16 residues. The ends were cut back, 5 bases at V and 6 bases at J, with 17 bases in the middle. The receptor's source is an elderly man with active or convalescent COVID-19. V is TRBV7-8 and J is TRBJ1-6, with TRBD1 as a possible D gene (6 bases). Sequencing was done on a sample of peripheral blood. Here the CDR3 reads CASSLQGGIGNSPLHF. The CDR3 region has the DNA TGTGCCAGCAGCCTACAGGGAGGGATTGGTAATTCACCCCTCCACTTT.